One sample yielded the 22 T cell receptor beta chains listed below, sequenced in a study of blood T cell repertoires in COVID-19. Only in-frame clones appear in the TCRdb table, and some are missing; sequencing was by immunoSEQ multiplex PCR. In the table there are hundreds of thousands of clones, 70% to 90% of which are singletons. What was sequenced was PBMCs or T cells enriched from blood (not recorded which). These TCRs come from a woman between 55 and 75 years old who had recovered from COVID-19.

The chain carries TRBV5-1 and TRBJ2-3; 9 positions agree with TRBD1. Germline V lookup: CDR1 SGHRS, CDR2 YFSETQ. The CDR3 covers 11 residues. With 4 bases clipped from V and 14 bases from J, the junction kept 5 bases outside the gene matches. CDR3 sequence: CASSVTGGLYF. CDR3 DNA sequence: TGCGCCAGCAGCGTGACAGGGGGATTGTATTTT.

The J gene is TRBJ2-5, the V gene TRBV11-2; 10 positions match TRBD2. Germline CDR1 is SGHAT and CDR2 is FQNNGV. The V gene end was trimmed by 0 bases and the J gene end by 0 bases; junction bases not matched to a gene: 7. This CDR3 is 18 amino acids long. The chain's CDR3 is CASSLEGVSGGYQETQYF. As DNA, the CDR3 is TGTGCCAGCAGCTTAGAAGGTGTTAGCGGGGGGTACCAAGAGACCCAGTACTTC. Full variable domain (missing parts from reference TRBV11-2 and TRBJ2-5): EAGVAQSPRYKIIEKRQSVAFWCNPISGHATLYWYQQILGQGPKLLIQFQNNGVVDDSQLPKDRFSAERLKGVDSTLKIQPAKLEDSAVYLCASSLEGVSGGYQETQYFGPGTRLLVL.

The chain combines TRBV7-9 with TRBJ2-1, with TRBD1 matching 12 bases. Germline V gene lookup returns CDR1 SEHNR and CDR2 FQNEAQ (reference sequence). Losses at the gene ends were 3 bases for V and 8 bases for J; bases not matched to a gene: 5. The CDR3 extends over 15 amino acids. The CDR3 loop is CASSFRDRGLDEQFF. CDR3 coding DNA: TGTGCCAGCAGCTTCCGGGACAGGGGGCTTGATGAGCAGTTCTTC.

In its sample, this clone was seen once. The rearrangement uses TRBV2 and TRBJ2-6, with unresolved D. The germline V gene has CDR1 SNHLY and CDR2 FYNNEI. The CDR3 spans 14 residues. V lost 8 bases and J lost 0, with 8 bases in between. In nucleotides, the CDR3 is TGTGCCAGCTTTCAGGACTCTGGGGCCAACGTCCTGACTTTC. It codes for CASFQDSGANVLTF. The complete variable domain, with remaining parts taken from reference TRBV2 and TRBJ2-6, reads EPEVTQTPSHQVTQMGQEVILRCVPISNHLYFYWYRQILGQKVEFLVSFYNNEISEKSEIFDDQFSVERPDGSNFTLKIRSTKLEDSAMYFCASFQDSGANVLTFGAGSRLTVL.

The rearrangement links TRBV2 to TRBJ2-7; TRBD1 matches at 7 bases. CDR1 is SNHLY, CDR2 FYNNEI, per germline. Losses at the gene ends were 0 bases for V and 4 bases for J; bases not matched to a gene: 6. This CDR3 comprises 15 residues. DNA of the CDR3: TGTGCCAGCAGTGAAGCGACAGGGTTTGGTTACGAGCAGTACTTC. This gives the protein CASSEATGFGYEQYF.

The gene calls are TRBV6-1 and TRBJ2-7, with D perhaps matching TRBD1 (6 bases). Per the germline V gene, CDR1 is MNHNS and CDR2 is SASEGT. V lost 1 base, J lost 3 bases, and 13 bases lay in between. The CDR3 extends over 15 amino acids. CDR3 DNA sequence: TGTGCCAGCAGTGAAGTCCAGGGGTCGGGCTACGAGCAGTACTTC. Its translation: CASSEVQGSGYEQYF.

The chain employs TRBV14 and TRBJ2-6; D is unclear. The CDR3 extends over 15 amino acids. V lost 4 bases, J lost 0 bases, and 7 bases lay in between. Germline V gene data show CDR1 as SGHDN and CDR2 as FVKESK. CDR3 residues: CASSPPGSGANVLTF. The CDR3 DNA follows: TGTGCCAGCAGCCCCCCCGGCTCTGGGGCCAACGTCCTGACTTTC.

This rearrangement joins TRBV30 to TRBJ1-4; no clear D. V lost 4 bases and J lost 0, with 12 bases in between. The CDR3 is made up of 15 amino acids. The germline V gene encodes CDR1 GTSNPN and CDR2 SVGIG (reference sequence). The CDR3 here is CAWKYGSATNEKLFF. For the CDR3, the DNA is TGTGCCTGGAAATACGGGAGTGCAACTAATGAAAAACTGTTTTTT.

The CDR3 DNA is TGCGCCAGCAGTGAGTCGAGTGACAGGTTAAGCTCCTATAATTCACCCCTCCACTTT. Its translation: CASSESSDRLSSYNSPLHF. The rearrangement uses TRBV10-2 and TRBJ1-6; weak D call: TRBD1 (6 bases). CDR3 length: 19 amino acids. Trimming shortened V by 0 bases and J by 0 bases, and 15 bases separated the two germline ends. CDR1 and CDR2 from the germline V gene are WSHSY and SAAADI.

V and J are TRBV24-1 and TRBJ2-3; D not resolved. The CDR3 length is 14 residues. Looked up from germline, CDR1 is KGHDR and CDR2 is SFDVKD. Trimming pared 1 base from V and 1 base from J, leaving 5 bases between. CDR3 residues: CATSDFRRTDTQYF. Written as DNA, the CDR3 is TGTGCCACCAGTGATTTCCGTCGCACAGATACGCAGTATTTT.

V and J are TRBV5-1 and TRBJ2-2; a weak D match, TRBD1 (5 bases). V lost 1 base, J lost 1 base, and 11 bases lay in between. Per germline, CDR1 SGHRS and CDR2 YFSETQ. The CDR3 is 16 residues long. The CDR3 region is CASSLWQGGNTGELFF. The CDR3 nucleotides are TGCGCCAGCAGCTTGTGGCAGGGCGGGAACACCGGGGAGCTGTTTTTT.

This clone was seen more than once but under ten times. This sequence joins TRBV2 and TRBJ1-1; maybe TRBD1 (5 bases). V was clipped by 10 bases and J by 5 bases, with 17 bases between them. The germline V gene has CDR1 SNHLY and CDR2 FYNNEI. The CDR3 has 13 amino acids. The CDR3 sequence: CAMKRQGETEAFF. CDR3 DNA sequence: TGTGCCATGAAGAGGCAGGGTGAAACTGAAGCTTTCTTT.

The V and J genes are TRBV10-1 and TRBJ2-3; 7 positions agree with TRBD2. The junction had 8 bases not matched to a gene; V was cut back by 0 bases and J by 2 bases. CDR1 WNHNN and CDR2 SYGVQD come from the germline V gene (reference sequence). This CDR3 has 17 residues. In DNA form, the CDR3 reads TGCGCCAGCAGTGAGTCGCTTGGTAGCGGGTCCACAGATACGCAGTATTTT. It codes for CASSESLGSGSTDTQYF.

In nucleotides, the CDR3 is TGTGCCAGCAGGATGGACAGTTCTGGAAACACCATATATTTT. Protein product: CASRMDSSGNTIYF. The V call is TRBV2, the J call TRBJ1-3; perhaps TRBD1 as D (6 bases). From germline, CDR1 is SNHLY and CDR2 FYNNEI. V was shortened by 6 bases and J by 1 base, with 10 bases between the two germline ends. This CDR3 is 14 amino acids long. The whole variable domain, remainder taken from reference TRBV2 and TRBJ1-3, is EPEVTQTPSHQVTQMGQEVILRCVPISNHLYFYWYRQILGQKVEFLVSFYNNEISEKSEIFDDQFSVERPDGSNFTLKIRSTKLEDSAMYFCASRMDSSGNTIYFGEGSWLTVV.

The V gene is TRBV6-5, the J gene TRBJ2-3; D possibly corresponds to TRBD2 (6 bases). The CDR3 totals 15 residues. The germline CDR1 and CDR2 sequences are MNHEY and SVGAGI. V was clipped by 5 bases and J by 6 bases, with 18 bases between them. The CDR3 sequence is CASSPGGALSDTQYF. The CDR3, as DNA: TGTGCCAGCAGTCCGGGCGGGGCCCTCTCGGATACGCAGTATTTT.

In regard to this clone: Its ends do not fully match the called genes, so a read error is possible. The chain carries TRBV7-7 and TRBJ1-3, with 10 bases fitting TRBD1. Germline V gene data show CDR1 as SSHAT and CDR2 as FNYEAQ (reference sequence). The length of the CDR3 is 15 residues. CDR3: CASSPGTGEGNTIYF. The CDR3 DNA reads as TGTGCTAGCAGCCCGGGGACAGGGGAGGGAAACACCATATATTTT.

V is TRBV2 and J is TRBJ2-1, with 8 bases matching TRBD1. Trimming took 3 bases from V and 4 from J; bases not matched to a gene: 5. Germline assignment: CDR1 SNHLY and CDR2 FYNNEI. CDR3 length: 15 residues. CDR3 residues: CASSEQGAQYNEQFF. The CDR3 DNA follows: TGTGCCAGCAGTGAGCAGGGGGCGCAATACAATGAGCAGTTCTTC.

Only a few counts were recorded for this clone. The rearrangement joins TRBV28 to TRBJ1-5; 9 nucleotides align to TRBD1. This CDR3 contains 15 residues. Trimming removed 10 bases from V and 5 bases from J; junction bases left unmatched: 12. CDR1 MDHEN and CDR2 SYDVKM come from the germline V gene. The CDR3 DNA is TGTGCCACCATCCGGCGGGACAGGGAGGATCAGCCCCAGCATTTT. This encodes CATIRRDREDQPQHF.

With regard to this clone: Mismatch with germline at one junction end may stem from a read error. V gene TRBV6-1 combines with J gene TRBJ1-2; 7 positions agree with TRBD1. Germline lookup yields CDR1 MNHNS and CDR2 SASEGT. The CDR3 has 12 amino acids. The CDR3 sequence is CASREGGVGYTF. The CDR3 DNA reads as TGTGCCAGCAGAGAAGGGGGCGTTGGCTACACCTTC.

The chain couples TRBV10-3 to TRBJ2-1; 12 positions match TRBD2. Germline lookup yields CDR1 ENHRY and CDR2 SYGVKD. The CDR3 sequence is 14 residues long. J lost 5 bases, V lost 6 bases, and 2 bases had no gene match. CDR3 residues: CAISRTSGDNEQFF. CDR3 DNA sequence: TGTGCCATCAGCCGGACTAGCGGGGACAATGAGCAGTTCTTC.

Turning to this clone: A junction boundary mismatches the germline segment, possibly from a read error. J is TRBJ1-2 and V is TRBV30, with 7 bases that match TRBD1. The CDR3 consists of 11 residues. Germline values: CDR1 GTSNPN, CDR2 SVGIG (reference sequence). CDR3 residues: CAWSDRDSTDF. CDR3 nucleotides: TGTGCCTGGAGTGACCGGGACAGCACTGATTTC. The full variable domain, rest sourced from reference TRBV30 and TRBJ1-2, is SQTIHQWPATLVQPVGSPLSLECTVEGTSNPNLYWYRQAAGRGLQLLFYSVGIGQISSEVPQNLSASRPQDRQFILSSKKLLLSDSGFYLCAWSDRDSTDFGSGTRLTVV.

The chain carries TRBV10-3 and TRBJ2-1; possible D gene TRBD2, 5 bases. Germline V lookup: CDR1 ENHRY, CDR2 SYGVKD. The ends were cut back, 0 bases at V and 3 bases at J, with 18 bases in the middle. The CDR3 consists of 18 residues. CDR3 coding DNA: TGTGCCATCAGTGAGTCGACTCTTGGACTGGTGGGCTACAATGAGCAGTTCTTC. It encodes CAISESTLGLVGYNEQFF.